This TCR beta chain was sequenced for a study of blood T cell repertoires in COVID-19. Study at large: Acute and convalescent COVID-19 specimens originated in the United States, Italy and Spain. In each case, the material was cDNA or gDNA derived from T cells, B-cell-depleted T cells, or PBMCs.

Original processing notes: Counts of nucleated cells, estimated from reference gene primer amplification, were obtained. Only in-frame clones appear in the TCRdb table, and some are missing; sequencing was by immunoSEQ multiplex PCR. The V and J calls and clone size are taken from that table; D and trimming were inferred from the DNA. The sample has over 200,000 clones, about 90% seen once; the top ten hold about 2.5%. Seattle patients were enrolled while actively infected and followed longitudinally. This receptor was obtained from a young man with COVID-19, enrolled during active disease. The sequenced sample was peripheral blood.

CDR3 protein: CASSQVGAGAFF. As DNA, the CDR3 is TGTGCCAGCAGCCAAGTGGGCGCGGGCGCTTTCTTT. This chain connects TRBV3-1 (or the pseudogene TRBV3-2) to TRBJ1-1; D is undetermined. The CDR3 sequence is 12 residues long. The germline CDR1 and CDR2 sequences are LGHDT and YNNKEL (reference sequence). Trimming shortened V by 1 base and J by 11 bases, and 11 bases separated the two germline ends.